The 31 T cell receptor beta chains below were found in one sample sequenced in a study of blood T cell repertoires in COVID-19. Sequencing used immunoSEQ multiplex PCR; TCRdb keeps in-frame clones, though not all of them. The sample carries more than 90,000 clones, around 76% recorded once. Material: peripheral blood. The receptors were gathered from a man older than 75 with acute or convalescent COVID-19.

The rearrangement joins TRBV7-2 to TRBJ2-1; D perhaps matches TRBD2 (5 bases). CDR1 and CDR2 from the germline V gene are SGHTA and FQGNSA. V gave up 1 base and J gave up 4 bases, with 11 bases separating them. The CDR3 consists of 15 residues. This chain's CDR3 is CASSLVASRYNEQFF. CDR3 DNA: TGTGCCAGCAGCTTAGTGGCTAGCCGATACAATGAGCAGTTCTTC.

Comments on this clone: Other nucleotide sequences from this sample produce the same CDR3. The gene calls are TRBV28 and TRBJ2-2; possible D gene TRBD2, 5 bases. The V and J ends lost 2 bases and 4 bases respectively, with 11 bases between them. Germline CDR1 reads MDHEN; CDR2 reads SYDVKM. CDR3 size: 15 residues. The CDR3 DNA reads TGTGCCAGCAGTTTAGGAGGCGCTGGCACCGGGGAGCTGTTTTTT. Protein product: CASSLGGAGTGELFF.

The gene calls are TRBV7-2 and TRBJ2-7; TRBD1 aligns across 10 bases. Germline V gene lookup returns CDR1 SGHTA and CDR2 FQGNSA. CDR3 length equals 14 residues. V shed 5 bases and J 3 bases; nucleotides not matched to a gene: 4. For the CDR3, the DNA is TGTGCCAGCAGCCCTAGGACAGGGGGCTACGAGCAGTACTTC. Protein product: CASSPRTGGYEQYF.

This clone appeared a few times. V usage is TRBV5-4 and J usage is TRBJ2-3, with TRBD2 identical over 7 bases. CDR1 and CDR2 from the germline V gene are SGHNT and YYREEE (reference sequence). With V trimmed by 4 bases and J by 0 bases, 8 bases remained unmatched. This CDR3 spans 16 amino acids. CDR3: CASSLESGTSTDTQYF. The DNA of the CDR3 is TGTGCCAGCAGCCTAGAGAGCGGGACCAGCACAGATACGCAGTATTTT. Full variable domain (outside the CDR3, taken from reference TRBV5-4 and TRBJ2-3): ETGVTQSPTHLIKTRGQQVTLRCSSQSGHNTVSWYQQALGQGPQFIFQYYREEENGRGNFPPRFSGLQFPNYSSELNVNALELDDSALYLCASSLESGTSTDTQYFGPGTRLTVL.

The chain combines TRBV29-1 with TRBJ2-6; D unresolved. CDR3 length: 18 amino acids. The germline V and J ends were trimmed by 7 bases and 3 bases, with 25 bases remaining between them. Germline values: CDR1 SQVTM, CDR2 ANQGSEA. The CDR3 DNA is TGCAGCGCTGCGGCACCCACCTACAACGCCCGTGGGGCCAACGTCCTGACTTTC. Translation gives CSAAAPTYNARGANVLTF.

The V gene is TRBV30, the J gene TRBJ1-1, with D possibly TRBD1 on 6 matching bases. Germline CDR1 is GTSNPN and CDR2 is SVGIG (reference sequence). CDR3 length equals 15 residues. Trimming cost V 0 bases and J 1 base, with 12 bases left between them. The CDR3 nucleotides read TGTGCCTGGAGTGTACTGGGGGCAGGGAACACTGAAGCTTTCTTT. It translates to CAWSVLGAGNTEAFF.

This clone was picked up a small number of times. This sequence joins TRBV27 and TRBJ2-7; 8 bases align to TRBD1. Germline V lookup: CDR1 MNHEY, CDR2 SMNVEV (reference sequence). The CDR3 is 17 amino acids. Trimming at V came to 6 bases and at J to 2 bases, leaving 15 bases not matched to a gene. CDR3 coding DNA: TGTGCCAGCAGCCTACCCCCGACAGGGGCTGTTACCTACGAGCAGTACTTC. Its protein product is CASSLPPTGAVTYEQYF.

The V call is TRBV18, the J call TRBJ1-2; no clear D gene. The CDR3 spans 13 residues. The ends were cut back, 5 bases at V and 0 bases at J, with 7 bases in the middle. Looked up from germline, CDR1 is KGHSH and CDR2 is LQKENI. CDR3 coding DNA: TGTGCCAGCTCAGAATCAGCTAACTATGGCTACACCTTC. This codes for CASSESANYGYTF.

The chain joins TRBV18 to TRBJ2-1, with D maybe TRBD1 (5 bases). This CDR3 contains 14 residues. V was clipped by 6 bases and J by 2 bases, with 11 bases between them. In germline, CDR1 is KGHSH, CDR2 LQKENI. CDR3 in amino acids: CASSLQDPYNEQFF. DNA of the CDR3: TGTGCCAGCTCCCTACAGGATCCCTACAATGAGCAGTTCTTC.

The V gene is TRBV29-1, the J gene TRBJ1-1, with D possibly being TRBD1 (6 bases). The CDR3 runs 12 residues. Germline V lookup: CDR1 SQVTM, CDR2 ANQGSEA. With 4 bases removed from V and 4 bases from J, the gap between germline ends came to 10 bases. The CDR3 DNA is TGCAGCGTTGTGTCAGGGGTCACTGAAGCTTTCTTT. Translation: CSVVSGVTEAFF.

The gene calls are TRBV28 and TRBJ2-5; the D gene is possibly TRBD1 (5 bases). This CDR3 is built from 14 residues. Germline V gives CDR1 MDHEN, CDR2 SYDVKM. The V gene lost 7 bases and the J gene lost 6 bases, with 18 bases spanning the gap. For the CDR3, the DNA is TGTGCCAGCACTCCGGGTGGGGCGATGAAGACCCAGTACTTC. Its protein is CASTPGGAMKTQYF.

The CDR3, as DNA: TGCGCCAGCAGCCCCGGGGGGAGCACAGATACGCAGTATTTT. It yields the protein CASSPGGSTDTQYF. The rearrangement uses TRBV5-1 and TRBJ2-3, with 7 bases lining up with TRBD2. The CDR3 has 14 amino acids. Losses at the gene ends were 4 bases for V and 0 bases for J; bases not matched to a gene: 2. The germline V gene has CDR1 SGHRS and CDR2 YFSETQ.

This rearrangement joins TRBV14 to TRBJ2-1; TRBD2 is a possible D gene (6 bases). Germline CDR1 reads SGHDN; CDR2 reads FVKESK. V lost 3 bases to trimming and J lost 5 bases, with 14 bases between them. This CDR3 is built from 15 residues. CDR3 DNA: TGTGCCAGCAGCCAGACCGGGAGCCCCAACAATGAGCAGTTCTTC. Encoded protein: CASSQTGSPNNEQFF.

The chain uses TRBV12-3 or TRBV12-4 and TRBJ2-1; TRBD2 is a possible D gene (6 bases). Trimming stripped 5 bases from V and 6 bases from J, with 8 bases between. CDR3 length: 12 residues. The chain's CDR3 is CASSPGLNEQFF. In nucleotides, the CDR3 is TGTGCCAGCAGTCCGGGACTCAATGAGCAGTTCTTC.

The chain links TRBV28 to TRBJ2-6, with D unclear. Trimming shortened V by 3 bases and J by 1 base, and 7 bases separated the two germline ends. This CDR3 is built from 15 residues. The germline CDR1 and CDR2 sequences are MDHEN and SYDVKM. CDR3 in amino acids: CASSFDWSGANVLTF. Here the CDR3 DNA reads TGTGCCAGCAGTTTCGACTGGTCTGGGGCCAACGTCCTGACTTTC.

J is TRBJ2-7 and V is TRBV6-6; 7 nucleotides match TRBD1. After removal of 6 bases from V and 3 bases from J, the junction contained 8 bases not matched to a gene. Germline loops: CDR1 MNHNY, CDR2 SVGAGI (reference sequence). This CDR3 is 14 amino acids long. The CDR3 is CASRPGQYIYEQYF. The CDR3 region has the DNA TGTGCCAGCAGGCCGGGACAGTACATCTACGAGCAGTACTTC.

V is TRBV18 and J is TRBJ1-4, with a possible D match to TRBD1 (6 bases). The V gene lost 3 bases and the J gene lost 0 bases, with 11 bases spanning the gap. Germline CDR1 and CDR2: KGHSH and LQKENI. The CDR3 contains 16 residues. CDR3 protein: CASSPQGHTTNEKLFF. In DNA, the CDR3 is TGTGCCAGCTCACCCCAGGGACACACAACTAATGAAAAACTGTTTTTT. The complete variable domain, with remaining parts taken from reference TRBV18 and TRBJ1-4, reads NAGVMQNPRHLVRRRGQEARLRCSPMKGHSHVYWYRQLPEEGLKFMVYLQKENIIDESGMPKERFSAEFPKEGPSILRIQQVVRGDSAAYFCASSPQGHTTNEKLFFGSGTQLSVL.

The V gene is TRBV4-3, the J gene TRBJ1-1, with 12 positions matching TRBD1. The CDR3 runs to 15 residues. CDR1 is LGHNA and CDR2 is YSLEER in the germline V gene. Losses at the gene ends were 3 bases for V and 4 bases for J; bases not matched to a gene: 3. The CDR3 spells CASSHGTGGITEAFF. CDR3 DNA sequence: TGCGCCAGCAGCCATGGGACAGGGGGCATCACTGAAGCTTTCTTT.

The chain has TRBV20-1 and TRBJ1-4; the D gene is possibly TRBD1 (6 bases). Germline CDR1 reads DFQATT; CDR2 reads SNEGSKA (reference sequence). V was trimmed by 3 bases and J by 5 bases, leaving 16 bases between them. CDR3 length: 15 amino acids. CDR3 sequence: CSASKRNRENEKLFF. CDR3 coding DNA: TGCAGTGCTAGTAAGAGGAACAGGGAGAATGAAAAACTGTTTTTT.

V is TRBV14 and J is TRBJ2-2; D possibly corresponds to TRBD1 (5 bases). The V end lost 0 bases, the J end lost 6 bases, and 20 bases lay between the germline ends. This CDR3 region has 18 residues. Per germline, CDR1 SGHDN and CDR2 FVKESK. This chain's CDR3 is CASSQDRFKTGNSGELFF. The CDR3 bases are TGTGCCAGCAGCCAAGATAGGTTCAAAACAGGAAATTCCGGGGAGCTGTTTTTT.

This sequence joins TRBV14 and TRBJ2-3; 9 nucleotides align to TRBD2. The CDR3 extends over 14 amino acids. J was trimmed by 5 bases and V by 5 bases; bases with no gene match: 5. Germline values: CDR1 SGHDN, CDR2 FVKESK. This CDR3 is CASSSLAGRDTQYF. The CDR3 DNA sequence: TGTGCCAGCAGCTCGCTAGCGGGGAGAGATACGCAGTATTTT.

This chain connects TRBV14 to TRBJ2-3; D is uncertain. V lost 2 bases and J 5 bases, leaving 2 bases between the germline ends. This CDR3 is built from 11 residues. CDR1 is SGHDN and CDR2 is FVKESK in the germline V gene. CDR3 bases: TGTGCCAGCAGCCAACTAGATACGCAGTATTTT. Translation gives CASSQLDTQYF.

The genes are TRBV7-2 and TRBJ1-6; 9 nucleotides line up with TRBD1. The germline V gene encodes CDR1 SGHTA and CDR2 FQGNSA. Germline trimming cut 7 bases from V and 5 bases from J; bases unmatched to any gene: 3. The CDR3 contains 14 residues. In nucleotides, the CDR3 is TGTGCCAGCAAAAGGACAGGGGATAATTCACCCCTCCACTTT. It yields the protein CASKRTGDNSPLHF.

The chain joins TRBV6-5 to TRBJ1-1; possible D gene TRBD1, 5 bases. V was cut by 0 bases and J by 1 base, with 9 bases left in between. The CDR3 runs 15 residues. Germline V lookup: CDR1 MNHEY, CDR2 SVGAGI. For the CDR3, the DNA is TGTGCCAGCAGTTACTCAGGGGCTAAGAACACTGAAGCTTTCTTT. It codes for CASSYSGAKNTEAFF.

The chain combines TRBV23-1 with TRBJ1-5; 8 positions match TRBD1. TRBV23-1 carries the ORF label, with uncertain function. Trimming removed 3 bases from V and 2 bases from J; junction bases left unmatched: 12. The length of the CDR3 is 18 residues. CDR3 loop: CASSQHRGSIVGNQPQHF. The CDR3 DNA sequence: TGCGCCAGCAGTCAGCACAGGGGGTCAATAGTTGGCAATCAGCCCCAGCATTTT.

The J gene is TRBJ2-7, the V gene TRBV27; 7 positions agree with TRBD1. Germline loops: CDR1 MNHEY, CDR2 SMNVEV (reference sequence). J was trimmed by 3 bases and V by 6 bases; bases with no gene match: 11. The CDR3 has 15 residues. CDR3 sequence reads: CASRPYRDRNYEQYF. The CDR3 DNA follows: TGTGCCAGCAGGCCCTACCGGGACAGAAACTACGAGCAGTACTTC.

The chain couples TRBV5-1 to TRBJ1-1; 11 bases line up with TRBD1. There are 16 residues in the CDR3. Germline CDR1 is SGHRS and CDR2 is YFSETQ. The J segment lost 7 bases and the V segment lost 2 bases, leaving 10 bases of the junction unmatched. For the CDR3, the DNA is TGCGCCAGCAGCTTCTTATCCGGGACAGGGGGGGATGAAGCTTTCTTT. It encodes CASSFLSGTGGDEAFF.

The V call is TRBV9, the J call TRBJ2-5; TRBD1 matches at 7 bases. J was trimmed by 2 bases and V by 0 bases; bases with no gene match: 4. Looked up from germline, CDR1 is SGDLS and CDR2 is YYNGEE. This CDR3 contains 15 residues. The CDR3 is CASSVVTGPQETQYF. The CDR3 coding sequence is TGTGCCAGCAGCGTAGTGACAGGGCCTCAAGAGACCCAGTACTTC.

The J gene is TRBJ2-5, the V gene TRBV7-6; D unresolved. V was clipped by 1 base and J by 1 base, with 7 bases between them. Germline loops: CDR1 SGHVS, CDR2 FNYEAQ. This CDR3 is 14 amino acids long. The CDR3 coding sequence is TGTGCCAGCAGCTTAGAGATAGCCCAAGAGACCCAGTACTTC. It specifies CASSLEIAQETQYF. Drawing the rest from reference TRBV7-6 and TRBJ2-5, the complete variable domain is GAGVSQSPRYKVTKRGQDVALRCDPISGHVSLYWYRQALGQGPEFLTYFNYEAQQDKSGLPNDRFSAERPEGSISTLTIQRTEQRDSAMYRCASSLEIAQETQYFGPGTRLLVL.

The V gene is TRBV18, the J gene TRBJ1-5; 8 bases agree with TRBD1. The V gene end was trimmed by 5 bases and the J gene end by 4 bases; junction bases not matched to a gene: 16. Per the germline V gene, CDR1 is KGHSH and CDR2 is LQKENI. This CDR3 has 18 residues. CDR3 DNA: TGTGCCAGCTCAACTTTTACAGCAGGGGGCCCCGCGAATCAGCCCCAGCATTTT. It specifies CASSTFTAGGPANQPQHF.

The chain joins TRBV30 to TRBJ1-5; the D gene is possibly TRBD1 (5 bases). This CDR3 contains 13 residues. Trimming cost V 2 bases and J 5 bases, with 10 bases left between them. CDR1 GTSNPN and CDR2 SVGIG come from the germline V gene (reference sequence). The CDR3 DNA reads TGTGCCTGGAGTACAGGCCGATATCAGCCCCAGCATTTT. As protein: CAWSTGRYQPQHF.